This TCR beta chain was identified during a study of shared clonotypes between healthy human individuals. Positively selected for CCR7, the CD45RO-negative cells used as naive CD8 cells excluded terminally differentiated effector memory CD45RA+ cells. An assay was performed, and its level was deep. Sequencing was performed with immunoSEQ multiplex PCR; in TCRdb, only in-frame clones are kept and a portion is missing. The sample carries 550,000 to 750,000 clones, nearly 97% recorded once. Comments on this clone: Its antigen remains unidentified.

General observations from the study: Rarefaction revealed incomplete sorted-subset sequencing despite large depth.

The sequencing sample was made of naive CD8+ T cells sorted from blood. The receptor's source is a young woman in good health.

The CDR3 coding sequence is TGTGCCAGCGACGACCCCGGCGTCTACAATGAGCAGTTCTTC. Translation: CASDDPGVYNEQFF. The rearrangement links TRBV2 to TRBJ2-1; no firm D call. Germline V gives CDR1 SNHLY, CDR2 FYNNEI. The V gene lost 8 bases and the J gene lost 3 bases, with 14 bases spanning the gap. The CDR3 is made up of 14 amino acids.